Listed below are T cell receptor beta chains from one sample, sequenced in a study of blood T cell repertoires in COVID-19. Libraries were prepared by immunoSEQ multiplex PCR; TCRdb keeps only in-frame clonotypes and omits some of them. The repertoire consists of approximately 330,000 clones, with around 91% occurring once and the leading ten covering more than 0.85%. The sample consisted of peripheral blood. These receptors were taken from a woman in her 40s with COVID-19, enrolled during active disease. Both conserved end residues are part of each CDR3. The D gene is left open where the match is weak. Clone size is shown for a subset of rows, as once, few, many or a class of expanded clone.

clone size	V gene	J gene	D gene	CDR3 DNA	CDR3 protein
-	TRBV7-3	TRBJ2-3	TRBD2	TGTGCCAGCAGCTTCTTGGGGGGGAGAACAGATACGCAGTATTTT	CASSFLGGRTDTQYF
-	TRBV12-3/TRBV12-4	TRBJ1-5	-	TGTGCCAGCAGTATCGGGGGTAATCAGCCCCAGCATTTT	CASSIGGNQPQHF
-	TRBV9	TRBJ2-1	TRBD2	TGTGCCAGCAGCGACCAAGCGGGAGCATCCAATGAGCAGTTCTTC	CASSDQAGASNEQFF
few	TRBV19	TRBJ2-7	-	TGTGCCACCCCTTATGATAGCTCCTACGAGCAGTACTTC	CATPYDSSYEQYF
-	TRBV29-1	TRBJ2-7	TRBD1	TGCAGCGTTGAACTTATAGGGGGCAGCGAGCAGTACTTC	CSVELIGGSEQYF
-	TRBV7-9	TRBJ1-3	TRBD1	TGTGCCAGCAGCCGGGACAGGGTCAATGGAAACACCATATATTTT	CASSRDRVNGNTIYF
once	TRBV30	TRBJ1-6	TRBD1	TGTGCCTGGAGTCCCGGGACAGGGTTTTCACCCCTCCACTTT	CAWSPGTGFSPLHF
-	TRBV9	TRBJ2-5	TRBD2	TGTGCCAGCAGCGCGCGGACTAGCGGCCAAGAGACCCAGTACTTC	CASSARTSGQETQYF
-	TRBV7-2	TRBJ2-7	TRBD2	TGTGCCAGCAGCTCATCATGGGGCGGGGGAATCTACGAGCAGTACTTC	CASSSSWGGGIYEQYF
-	TRBV7-2	TRBJ2-5	TRBD2	TGTGCCAGCAGCTTAGGGCCCGCGGGGGGGTACCAAGAGACCCAGTACTTC	CASSLGPAGGYQETQYF
-	TRBV7-9	TRBJ1-4	-	TGTGCCAGCAGCTTCAGGGCTACTAATGAAAAACTGTTTTTT	CASSFRATNEKLFF
-	TRBV19	TRBJ1-5	-	TGTGCCAGTAGCCCATCAACCGACTGGGAGCCCCAGCATTTT	CASSPSTDWEPQHF
-	TRBV9	TRBJ2-7	TRBD1	TGTGCCAGCAGCGTAGGGACAGGGTGGCCTAAAACCTACGAGCAGTACTTC	CASSVGTGWPKTYEQYF
-	TRBV12-2	TRBJ2-7	-	TGTGCAAGTCGCTCCTCACGGACAGGGTGGGGGGAACCTTACGAGCAGTACTTC	CASRSSRTGWGEPYEQYF
-	TRBV5-4	TRBJ1-1	-	TGTGCCAGCAGCTTGGATTCAGGGGCTGCTTTCTTT	CASSLDSGAAFF
-	TRBV5-1	TRBJ2-3	-	TGCGCCAGCAGCTTGGAACGCGCGGATACGCAGTATTTT	CASSLERADTQYF
-	TRBV19	TRBJ2-7	TRBD2	TGTGCCAGTAGTAGAGCGGGAGCGGATAACGAGCAGTACTTC	CASSRAGADNEQYF
-	TRBV30	TRBJ1-5	-	TGTGCCTGGAGTGTGGGAGGCCCGCCCCAGCATTTT	CAWSVGGPPQHF
-	TRBV7-3	TRBJ2-1	-	TGTGCCAGCAGCTTAATGGGGTGGGGACTCGATCACAATGAGCAGTTCTTC	CASSLMGWGLDHNEQFF
once	TRBV19	TRBJ1-1	-	TGTGCCAGTAGTATAAGGTCGGGTCCGACTTTGAACACTGAAGCTTTCTTT	CASSIRSGPTLNTEAFF
-	TRBV19	TRBJ1-1	TRBD1	TGTGCCAGTAGGAAGGGGGCGCCCCGTAGCACTGAAGCTTTCTTT	CASRKGAPRSTEAFF
-	TRBV14	TRBJ2-1	-	TGTGCCAGCAGCCAAGATTTGGGTAGCGGTAGCTCCTACAATGAGCAGTTCTTC	CASSQDLGSGSSYNEQFF
-	TRBV27	TRBJ2-3	-	TGTGCCAGCAGTTTATCCCCCCCGACTACCACAGATACGCAGTATTTT	CASSLSPPTTTDTQYF
-	TRBV18	TRBJ1-5	-	TGTGCCAGCTCACTCAGGGCCCTGGCGCCCCAGCATTTT	CASSLRALAPQHF
-	TRBV7-2	TRBJ1-5	-	TGTGCCAGCAGCTTAGTCCGAGATCAGCCCCAGCATTTT	CASSLVRDQPQHF
-	TRBV7-3	TRBJ2-3	TRBD2	TGTGCCAGCAGCTGGCTAGCGGGGGGGTCCACAGATACGCAGTATTTT	CASSWLAGGSTDTQYF
-	TRBV28	TRBJ1-5	-	TGTGCCAGCAGTTCGGACACAATCCAGCCCCAGCATTTT	CASSSDTIQPQHF
few	TRBV5-1	TRBJ2-2	TRBD1	TGCGCCAGCAGCCACGGACAGGGCACCGGGGAGCTGTTTTTT	CASSHGQGTGELFF
-	TRBV12-5	TRBJ1-1	-	TGTGCTAGTGGCCTTCCGGGGGGCGCGTTTACTGAAGCTTTCTTT	CASGLPGGAFTEAFF
-	TRBV7-2	TRBJ2-5	-	TGTGCCAGCAGCGCCACGACAGGTACACAAGAGACCCAGTACTTC	CASSATTGTQETQYF
-	TRBV7-3	TRBJ1-2	TRBD1	TGTGCCAGCAGCCTCGACAGGGTTCATGGCTACACCTTC	CASSLDRVHGYTF
once	TRBV7-9	TRBJ2-1	-	TGTGCCAGCAGCTTTGGGACACTCTCCTACAATGAGCAGTTCTTC	CASSFGTLSYNEQFF
few	TRBV15	TRBJ2-6	TRBD2	TGTGCCACCAGCAGAACTAGCGGGAGGGCCTCTGGGGCCAACGTCCTGACTTTC	CATSRTSGRASGANVLTF
-	TRBV6-5	TRBJ1-5	-	TGTGCCAGCAGACCGGACAGAAGCAATCAGCCCCAGCATTTT	CASRPDRSNQPQHF
-	TRBV5-1	TRBJ2-3	-	TGCGCCAGCAGCTTGGAATTCGTCGGTACGCAGTATTTT	CASSLEFVGTQYF
-	TRBV4-2	TRBJ1-6	-	TGTGCCAGCAGCCAAGAGCCAGGCAAACCTTATAATTCACCCCTCCACTTT	CASSQEPGKPYNSPLHF
-	TRBV2	TRBJ1-4	-	TGTGCCAGCAGCGAAGCCCGGGTTAATGAAAAACTGTTTTTT	CASSEARVNEKLFF
once	TRBV12-3/TRBV12-4	TRBJ2-7	-	TGTGCCAGCACGGGGAGAGGGTACGGCGAGCAGTACTTC	CASTGRGYGEQYF
-	TRBV19	TRBJ1-5	TRBD1	TGTGCCAGTAGCTGGGACAGGGCCGGCAATCAGCCCCAGCATTTT	CASSWDRAGNQPQHF
-	TRBV11-2	TRBJ2-5	-	TGTGCCAGCAGCCTCAGGGGTTTGGAAGAGACCCAGTACTTC	CASSLRGLEETQYF
-	TRBV7-3	TRBJ2-2	-	TGTGCCAGCAGCCAAGGGACAATCGGGGAGCTGTTTTTT	CASSQGTIGELFF
-	TRBV30	TRBJ2-2	-	TGTGCCTGGAAATACCAGACAGACTCGAACACCGGGGAGCTGTTTTTT	CAWKYQTDSNTGELFF
-	TRBV28	TRBJ1-5	TRBD1	TGTGCCAGCAGTTCCCTAAAATTCGGGACAGGGGACTATAGCAATCAGCCCCAGCATTTT	CASSSLKFGTGDYSNQPQHF
-	TRBV28	TRBJ2-1	-	TGTGCCAGCAGGGGCTTTCGCCAGTATGAGCAGTTCTTC	CASRGFRQYEQFF
-	TRBV7-8	TRBJ1-5	TRBD1	TGTGCCAGCAGCGCGGGGACAGGGGGCGTCTCTCAGCCCCAGCATTTT	CASSAGTGGVSQPQHF